The clone carrying this T cell receptor (beta chain) has a single count. The CDR3 covers 15 residues. Germline values: CDR1 SGHVS, CDR2 FQNEAQ. J gave up 10 bases and V 5 bases, and 6 bases lay outside the gene matches. Study processing details: Counts of nucleated cells, estimated from reference gene primer amplification, were obtained. Some clones are missing from TCRdb's copy, which holds only in-frame ones; the method was immunoSEQ multiplex PCR. V and J calls and clone size are as listed in that table; D and trimming were resolved from the DNA. Of some 160,000 clones in the sample, around 82% were seen once. The data were taken from a study of blood T cell repertoires in COVID-19. Turning to the study itself: The samples span acute and convalescent COVID-19 from the United States, Italy and Spain. T cells, B-cell-depleted T cells, or PBMCs provided the cDNA or gDNA that served as material.

V usage is TRBV7-8 and J usage is TRBJ1-6, with 12 nucleotides matching TRBD1. The sequenced material came from peripheral blood. The sequence derives from a woman in her fifties or sixties with acute or convalescent COVID-19. The CDR3 reads CASSIAGQGASPLHF. The DNA for the CDR3 is TGTGCCAGCAGCATCGCGGGACAGGGGGCCTCACCCCTCCACTTT.